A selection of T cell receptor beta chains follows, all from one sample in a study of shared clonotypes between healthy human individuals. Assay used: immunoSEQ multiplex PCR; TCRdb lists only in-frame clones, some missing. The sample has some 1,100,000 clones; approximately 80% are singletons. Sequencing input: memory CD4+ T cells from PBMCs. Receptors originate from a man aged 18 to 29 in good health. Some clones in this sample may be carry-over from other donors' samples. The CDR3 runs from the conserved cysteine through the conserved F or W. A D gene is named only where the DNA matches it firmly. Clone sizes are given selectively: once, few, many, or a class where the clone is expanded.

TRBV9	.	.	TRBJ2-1	TGTGCCAGCAGCGTAGGAAGCGGCAATACCTACAATGAGCAGTTCTTC	CASSVGSGNTYNEQFF
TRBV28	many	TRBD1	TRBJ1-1	TGTGCCAGCAGTTTCCCTGGACAGGGGACGAACACTGAAGCTTTCTTT	CASSFPGQGTNTEAFF
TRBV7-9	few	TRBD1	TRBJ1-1	TGTGCCAGCAGCCAGGACAGGGCGACCACTGAAGCTTTCTTT	CASSQDRATTEAFF
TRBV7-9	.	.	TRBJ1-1	TGTGCCAGCAGCCTACAGGAGCTCAGGACCGAAGCTTTCTTT	CASSLQELRTEAFF
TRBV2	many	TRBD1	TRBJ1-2	TGTGCCAGCAGTGAAGGCTTCAGGGGGTCCACCACTGCTACCTTC	CASSEGFRGSTTATF
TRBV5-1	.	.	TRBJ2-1	TGCGCCAGCAGCTTGGCAGGAAATGAGCAGTTCTTC	CASSLAGNEQFF
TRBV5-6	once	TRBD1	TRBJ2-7	TGTGCCAGCAGCTCTCAAATATTTGGACCCGGGACAGGGGCCGAGCAGTACTTC	CASSSQIFGPGTGAEQYF
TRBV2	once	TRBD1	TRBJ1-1	TGTGCCAGCAGCATAGACAGGGAAGCCGAAGCTTTCTTT	CASSIDREAEAFF
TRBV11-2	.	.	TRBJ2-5	TGTGCCAGCAGCCCCCGGGTCTTGCCCAGTGGAGAAGAGACCCAGTACTTC	CASSPRVLPSGEETQYF
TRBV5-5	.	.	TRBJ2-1	TGTGCCAGCAGCTCTTCCTCCGTACTATTCGACAATGAGCAGTTCTTC	CASSSSSVLFDNEQFF
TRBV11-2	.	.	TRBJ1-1	TGTGCCAGCAGCTTAATGACAGCTAACACTGAAGCTTTCTTT	CASSLMTANTEAFF
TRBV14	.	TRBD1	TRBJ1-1	TGTGCCAGCAGCCAAGTGGGCGGGACAGTTGAAGCTTTCTTT	CASSQVGGTVEAFF
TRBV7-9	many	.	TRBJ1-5	TGTGCCAGCAGCCCCGGACGGGGCAATCAGCCCCAGCATTTT	CASSPGRGNQPQHF
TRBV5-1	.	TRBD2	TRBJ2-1	TGCGCCAGCAGCTTGGTTTCGGGCGGGGGTGCCTACAATGAGCAGTTCTTC	CASSLVSGGGAYNEQFF
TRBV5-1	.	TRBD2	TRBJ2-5	TGCGCCAGCAGCCCGGCAAAGGGACTAGCGGGCCAAGAGACCCAGTACTTC	CASSPAKGLAGQETQYF
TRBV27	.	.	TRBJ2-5	TGTGCCAGCAGGGGGACGGTACAAGAGACCCAGTACTTC	CASRGTVQETQYF
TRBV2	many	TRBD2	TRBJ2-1	TGTGCCAGCAGTACTAGCGGGAGGGGCAATGAGCAGTTCTTC	CASSTSGRGNEQFF
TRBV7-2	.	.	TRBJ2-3	TGTGCCAGCAGCTCCCAAGGCACAGATACGCAGTATTTT	CASSSQGTDTQYF
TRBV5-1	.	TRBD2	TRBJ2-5	TGCGCCAGCAGCAGGGGACTAGCGGAAGAGACCCAGTACTTC	CASSRGLAEETQYF
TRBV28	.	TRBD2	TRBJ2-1	TGTGCCAGCAGTACTAGCGGGAGATTAGTTGAGCAGTTCTTC	CASSTSGRLVEQFF
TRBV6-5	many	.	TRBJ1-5	TGTGCCAGCAGATCCCTCGCCCATGGCAATCAGCCCCAGCATTTT	CASRSLAHGNQPQHF
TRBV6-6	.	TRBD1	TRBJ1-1	TGTGCCAGCAGTTACGGGCAACTTCAGGGGGGTGAAGCTTTCTTT	CASSYGQLQGGEAFF
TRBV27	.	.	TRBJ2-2	TGTGCCAGCACCCGGAATCCCGGGAGCATGACCACCGGGGAGCTGTTTTTT	CASTRNPGSMTTGELFF
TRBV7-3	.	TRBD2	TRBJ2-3	TGTGCCAGCAGCCTTAGAGGACTAGCTGAGGATACGCAGTATTTT	CASSLRGLAEDTQYF
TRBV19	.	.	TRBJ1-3	TGTGCCAGCATCCGGGGGGGAACTGGAAACACCATATATTTT	CASIRGGTGNTIYF
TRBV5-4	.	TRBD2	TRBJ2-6	TGTGCCAGCAGCCGGGGAACAGGACTAGCGGTCGGGGCTTCCAACGTCCTGACTTTC	CASSRGTGLAVGASNVLTF
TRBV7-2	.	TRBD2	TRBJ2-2	TGTGCCAGCAGCTTAAGGCCTAGCGGCACCGGGGAGCTGTTTTTT	CASSLRPSGTGELFF
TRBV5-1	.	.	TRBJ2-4	TGCGCCAGCAGCTTGGGAGGCGGACCGAAAGAGTACTTC	CASSLGGGPKEYF
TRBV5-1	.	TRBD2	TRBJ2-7	TGCGCCAGCAGCTTGGCGGGGGGTAACAACGAGCAGTACTTC	CASSLAGGNNEQYF
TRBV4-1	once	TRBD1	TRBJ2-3	TGCGCCAGCAGCCACGACAGGGCAGGAGGCACAGATACGCAGTATTTT	CASSHDRAGGTDTQYF
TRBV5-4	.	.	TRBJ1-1	TGTGCCAGCAGCAGTCGCGGTGGGGAGACTGAAGCTTTCTTT	CASSSRGGETEAFF
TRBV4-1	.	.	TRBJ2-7	TGCGCCAGCAGCCAGATGACCGCTCGGGACGAGCAGTACTTC	CASSQMTARDEQYF
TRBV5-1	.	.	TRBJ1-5	TGCGCCAGCAGCTTGAACAGGGAGAGCTCCCAGCATTTT	CASSLNRESSQHF
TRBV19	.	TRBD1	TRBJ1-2	TGTGCCAGTAGTAGAACGACAGGGGCTAACTATGGCTACACCTTC	CASSRTTGANYGYTF
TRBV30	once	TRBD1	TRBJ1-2	TGTGCCTGGAGTATAGGGGGCGCCGGTGGCTACACCTTC	CAWSIGGAGGYTF
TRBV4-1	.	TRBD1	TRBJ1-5	TGCGCCAGCAGCCAAGTGGGACAGGGTGACCAGCCCCAGCATTTT	CASSQVGQGDQPQHF
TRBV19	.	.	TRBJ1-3	TGTGCCAGTAAGAGCTCTGGAAACACCATATATTTT	CASKSSGNTIYF
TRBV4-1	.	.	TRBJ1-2	TGCGCCAGCAGCCAAGCCGGGATAAGCTATGGCTACACCTTC	CASSQAGISYGYTF
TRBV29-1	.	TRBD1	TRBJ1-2	TGCAGTGCCGGGACAGGGGGCGTTGGCTACACCTTC	CSAGTGGVGYTF
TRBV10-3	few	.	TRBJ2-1	TGTGCCATCAGTGAGTCGCGAGGGGTTCTGTTCTTC	CAISESRGVLFF
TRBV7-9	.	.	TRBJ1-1	TGTGCCAGCAGCGCCAGTAACACTGAAGCTTTCTTT	CASSASNTEAFF
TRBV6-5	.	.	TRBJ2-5	TGTGCCAGCAGTCGGGGGCTTTGGCAAGAGACCCAGTACTTC	CASSRGLWQETQYF
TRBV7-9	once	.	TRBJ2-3	TGTGCCAGCAGCTTAGGGGGGCTTGGTACGCAGTATTTT	CASSLGGLGTQYF
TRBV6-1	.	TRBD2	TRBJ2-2	TGTGCCAGCAATCCGGGCGGGAGGTACACCGGGGAGCTGTTTTTT	CASNPGGRYTGELFF
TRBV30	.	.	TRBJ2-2	TGTGCCTGGAGTCGACGTCCCGGGGAGCTGTTTTTT	CAWSRRPGELFF
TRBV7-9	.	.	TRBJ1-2	TGTGCCAGCAGCTTGAAGTACGGCTACACCTTC	CASSLKYGYTF
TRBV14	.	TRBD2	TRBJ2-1	TGTGCCAGCAGCCAGGCCCTAGCGGGAGCTGGGCTGTTCTTC	CASSQALAGAGLFF
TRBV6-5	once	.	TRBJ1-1	TGTGCCAGCAGTTGGCACAGGGAAACTGAAGCTTTCTTT	CASSWHRETEAFF
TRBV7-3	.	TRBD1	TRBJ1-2	TGTGCCAGCAGCTTAACCCGAGGGACAGTCAACTATGGCTACACCTTC	CASSLTRGTVNYGYTF
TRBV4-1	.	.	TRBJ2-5	TGCGCCAGCAGCCAAGGCCCAACGGAAGAGACCCAGTACTTC	CASSQGPTEETQYF
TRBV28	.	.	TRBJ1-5	TGTGCCACCTCAATTCCGCCTCTGATTAATCAGCCCCAGCATTTT	CATSIPPLINQPQHF